The sequence of this T cell receptor (beta chain) was determined in a study of blood T cell repertoires in COVID-19. V lost 3 bases, J lost 10 bases, and 3 bases stayed unmatched. Germline V gives CDR1 SGHRS, CDR2 YFSETQ. CDR3 size: 13 residues. Patients in Seattle were enrolled during active infection, then followed longitudinally. Repertoires were generated with immunoSEQ multiplex PCR, while TCRdb's copy carries only in-frame clones and drops some. The top ten clones hold around 13% of a sample with some 300,000 clones, 65% to 90% of them seen once. The sample consisted of peripheral blood. The TCR originated in a woman aged 70-85 years with COVID-19, enrolled during active disease. The V gene is TRBV5-1, the J gene TRBJ1-4, with TRBD1 matching over 10 bases. In DNA form, the CDR3 reads TGCGCCAGCAGCTCGGACAGGGGGGGAAAACTGTTTTTT. Protein sequence: CASSSDRGGKLFF.